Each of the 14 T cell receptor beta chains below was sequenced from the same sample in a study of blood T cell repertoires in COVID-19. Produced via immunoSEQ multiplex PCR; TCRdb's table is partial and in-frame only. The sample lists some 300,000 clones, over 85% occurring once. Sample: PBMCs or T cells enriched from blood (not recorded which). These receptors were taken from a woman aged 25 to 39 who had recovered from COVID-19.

CDR3 in amino acids: CASSHVTGVTGELFF. For the CDR3, the DNA is TGCGCCAGCAGCCACGTGACAGGGGTCACCGGGGAGCTGTTTTTT. The chain links TRBV4-1 to TRBJ2-2; 8 nucleotides match TRBD1. The trim removed 3 bases at V and 4 bases at J, leaving 4 bases unmatched. This CDR3 comprises 15 residues. Per germline, CDR1 MGHRA and CDR2 YSYEKL.

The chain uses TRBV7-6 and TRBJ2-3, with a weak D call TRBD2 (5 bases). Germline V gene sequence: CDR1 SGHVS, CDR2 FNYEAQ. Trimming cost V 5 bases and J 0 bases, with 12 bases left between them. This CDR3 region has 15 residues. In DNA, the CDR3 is TGTGCCAGCAGCACTAGTTATGTAAGCACAGATACGCAGTATTTT. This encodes CASSTSYVSTDTQYF.

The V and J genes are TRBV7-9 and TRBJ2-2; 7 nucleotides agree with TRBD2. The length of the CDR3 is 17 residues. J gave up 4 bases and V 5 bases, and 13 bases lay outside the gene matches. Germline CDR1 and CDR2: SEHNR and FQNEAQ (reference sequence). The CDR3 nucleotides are TGTGCCAGCAGCCGGGACTACGCCTCAAGTCTCACCGGGGAGCTGTTTTTT. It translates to CASSRDYASSLTGELFF.

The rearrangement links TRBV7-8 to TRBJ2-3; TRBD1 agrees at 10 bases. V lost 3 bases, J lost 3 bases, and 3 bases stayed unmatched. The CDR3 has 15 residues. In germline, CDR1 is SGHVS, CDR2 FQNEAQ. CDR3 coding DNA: TGTGCCAGCAGCTTTGTGGGACAGGGGACAGATACGCAGTATTTT. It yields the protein CASSFVGQGTDTQYF.

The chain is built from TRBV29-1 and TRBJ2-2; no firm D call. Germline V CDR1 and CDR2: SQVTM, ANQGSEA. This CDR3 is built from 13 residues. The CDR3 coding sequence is TGCAGGGATAAAGACACCCGCCTAATAGAGCTGTTTTTT. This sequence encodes CRDKDTRLIELFF.

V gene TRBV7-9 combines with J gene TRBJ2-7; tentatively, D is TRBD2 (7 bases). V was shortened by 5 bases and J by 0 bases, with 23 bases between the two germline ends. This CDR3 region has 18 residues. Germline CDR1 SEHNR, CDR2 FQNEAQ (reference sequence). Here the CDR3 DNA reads TGTGCCAGCAGCGCGAGGGTCGATCGGGGGGCAGCCTCCTACGAGCAGTACTTC. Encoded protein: CASSARVDRGAASYEQYF.

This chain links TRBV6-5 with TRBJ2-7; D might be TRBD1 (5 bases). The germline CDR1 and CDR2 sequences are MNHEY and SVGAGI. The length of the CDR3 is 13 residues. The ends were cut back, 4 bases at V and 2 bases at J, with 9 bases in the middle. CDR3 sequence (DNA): TGTGCCAGCAGTTCTGGCAGGGCCTACGAGCAGTACTTC. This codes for CASSSGRAYEQYF.

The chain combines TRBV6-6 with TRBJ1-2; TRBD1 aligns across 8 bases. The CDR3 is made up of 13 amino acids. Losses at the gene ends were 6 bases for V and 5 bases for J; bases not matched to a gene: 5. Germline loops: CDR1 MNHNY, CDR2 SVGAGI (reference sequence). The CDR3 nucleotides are TGTGCCAGCAGAACGCAGGGGGCTTATGGCTACACCTTC. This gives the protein CASRTQGAYGYTF.

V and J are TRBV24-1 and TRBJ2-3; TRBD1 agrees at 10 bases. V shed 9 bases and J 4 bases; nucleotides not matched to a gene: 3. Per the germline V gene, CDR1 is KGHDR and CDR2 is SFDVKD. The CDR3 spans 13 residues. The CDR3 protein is CATRGQGADTQYF. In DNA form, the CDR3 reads TGTGCCACCCGAGGACAGGGGGCAGATACGCAGTATTTT.

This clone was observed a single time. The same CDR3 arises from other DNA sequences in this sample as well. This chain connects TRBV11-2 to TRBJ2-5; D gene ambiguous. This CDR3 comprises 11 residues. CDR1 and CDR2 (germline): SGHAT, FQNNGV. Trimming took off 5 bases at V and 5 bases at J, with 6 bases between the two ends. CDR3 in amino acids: CASSPGETQYF. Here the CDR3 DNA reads TGTGCCAGCAGCCCCGGGGAGACCCAGTACTTC.

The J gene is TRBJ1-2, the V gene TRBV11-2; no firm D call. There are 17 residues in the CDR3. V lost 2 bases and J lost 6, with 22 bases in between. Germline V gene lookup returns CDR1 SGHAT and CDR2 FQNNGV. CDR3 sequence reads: CASSLSLDPRPSDGYTF. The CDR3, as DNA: TGTGCCAGCAGCTTAAGTCTCGACCCAAGGCCGAGCGATGGCTACACCTTC.

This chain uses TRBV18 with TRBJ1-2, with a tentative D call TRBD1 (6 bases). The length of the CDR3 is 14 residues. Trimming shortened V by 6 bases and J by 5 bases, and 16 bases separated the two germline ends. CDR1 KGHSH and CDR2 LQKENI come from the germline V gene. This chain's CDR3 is CASSSDSQAYGYTF. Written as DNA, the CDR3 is TGTGCCAGCTCCTCGGACAGCCAGGCTTATGGCTACACCTTC.

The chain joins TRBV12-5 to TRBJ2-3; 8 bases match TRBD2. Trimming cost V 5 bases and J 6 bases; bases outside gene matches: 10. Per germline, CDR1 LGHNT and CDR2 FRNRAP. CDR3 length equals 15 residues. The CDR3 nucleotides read TGTGCTAGTGGTCCAAGCGGGAGTGTTTCCGATACGCAGTATTTT. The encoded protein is CASGPSGSVSDTQYF.

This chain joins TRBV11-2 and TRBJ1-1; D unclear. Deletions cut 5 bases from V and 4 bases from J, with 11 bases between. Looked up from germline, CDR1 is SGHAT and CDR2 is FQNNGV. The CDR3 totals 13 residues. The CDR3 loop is CASSLFSFTEAFF. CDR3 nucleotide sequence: TGTGCCAGCAGCCTCTTTTCCTTCACTGAAGCTTTCTTT.